The sequence of this T cell receptor beta chain was determined in a study of cytomegalovirus exposure and HLA in healthy donors. PCR amplification relied on 60 Vbeta primers (plus 13 Jbeta primers). The table came from immunoSEQ multiplex PCR; TCRdb's copy has only in-frame clones and leaves some out. Of 150,000 to 200,000 clones in the sample, about four fifths are singletons; the top ten hold around 1.6%. The CDR3 consists of 13 residues. Germline V CDR1 and CDR2: SGHRS, YFSETQ. The V segment lost 4 bases and the J segment 7 bases; nucleotides outside the gene matches: 5. The origin of this receptor is a man aged 35 to 55 in good health and CMV-seropositive. The chain is built from TRBV5-1 and TRBJ1-1; TRBD1 aligns across 9 bases. Input material: PBMCs. The CDR3 DNA follows: TGCGCCAGCAGCGCAGACAGGGGGTTTGAAGCTTTCTTT. It encodes CASSADRGFEAFF. Variable domain in full (rest from reference TRBV5-1 and TRBJ1-1): KAGVTQTPRYLIKTRGQQVTLSCSPISGHRSVSWYQQTPGQGLQFLFEYFSETQRNKGNFPGRFSGRQFSNSRSEMNVSTLELGDSALYLCASSADRGFEAFFGQGTRLTVV.